This paragraph reports one T cell receptor beta chain. Its target is not known. The length of the CDR3 is 13 residues. Deletions cut 4 bases from V and 6 bases from J, with 9 bases between. The germline V gene has CDR1 SGHTA and CDR2 FQGNSA. This entry is derived from a study of CD8 T cells in Susac syndrome. General observations from the study: It was acknowledged in the study that its TCR sequencing and HLA analysis involved a relatively small number of individuals.

TCR beta sequencing was performed on blood CD8+ and CD4+ T cells. Negative isolation was used for CD8+ and CD4+ T cells and FACS enrichment for TEMRA cells. Random hexamers served to reverse transcribe roughly 0.45 to 1 ug RNA. The CDR3 of TCR beta was amplified by immunoSEQ multiplex PCR across 54 Vbeta and 13 Jbeta. TCRdb processed the immunoSEQ multiplex PCR reads anew with MiXCR; each CDR3 protein has one entry. The sample includes under 250,000 distinct CDR3 sequences, 85% to 95% seen only once; the top ten take 0.055% to 0.075%. The clonotype was recovered from a human donor with multiple sclerosis. This chain uses TRBV7-2 with TRBJ2-2; the D gene is possibly TRBD1 (5 bases). The specimen was CD4+ T cells from PBMCs. CDR3 nucleotide sequence: TGTGCCAGCAGCTATTTCAGGGCCGGGGAGCTGTTTTTT. It encodes CASSYFRAGELFF. Drawing the rest from reference TRBV7-2 and TRBJ2-2, the complete variable domain is GAGVSQSPSNKVTEKGKDVELRCDPISGHTALYWYRQSLGQGLEFLIYFQGNSAPDKSGLPSDRFSAERTGGSVSTLTIQRTQQEDSAVYLCASSYFRAGELFFGEGSRLTVL.